Described below is a single TCR beta chain sequence and its context. Its antigen remains unknown. The isolated RNA, all of it, was reverse transcribed, so expressed TCRB transcripts were what got sequenced. The average read count of naive, central memory and regulatory T cell samples was approximately 3.5 million. Here immunoSEQ multiplex PCR was the method, and the copy in TCRdb shows in-frame clones only, minus some. The sample has about 650,000 clones, roughly an eighth seen once; the top ten hold about 0.11%. These data originate in a study of beta chain features in type 1 diabetes. Cell sorting via CD45RO/CCR7/CD25/CD127/CD95/CD27 was performed to obtain CD4+ naive, central memory, regulatory and stem cell-like memory cells. Whole-study results and caveats: Moderate but significant shortening of TCRB CDR3s was recorded in all four CD4+ subsets from Type 1 diabetes patients. The study found fewer insertions and more deletions at VDJ junctions in type 1 diabetes patients.

The germline CDR1 and CDR2 sequences are MNHNY and SVGAGI (reference sequence). The CDR3 covers 12 residues. V lost 9 bases and J lost 6, with 15 bases in between. The origin of this receptor is a man aged 25 to 40 with type 1 diabetes. The chain joins TRBV6-6 to TRBJ2-7; D is unresolved. Sequencing was done on a sample of naive CD4+ T cells from blood. The CDR3 loop is CASRIGDREQYF. The CDR3 region has the DNA TGTGCCAGTCGCATTGGGGATCGCGAGCAGTACTTC.